Following are 14 T cell receptor beta chains from one sample sequenced in a study of tumor-infiltrating lymphocytes in primary liver carcinoma. Without any cell sorting, roughly 17-31 mg of bulk tissue yielded co-extracted RNA and DNA. The researchers produced TCR beta cDNA from around 0.5 ug total RNA with a constant-region primer. ARM-PCR was slightly modified, and three nested multiplex PCR rounds with it gave rise to the TCR beta libraries. Amplification in the first two PCR rounds was performed using TRBV1-TRBV30 forward primers and a C-beta reverse primer for about 10 cycles each. TCRdb reprocessed the multiplex PCR reads via MiXCR and lists one record per CDR3 protein. This table holds 95,000 to 150,000 distinct CDR3 sequences, less than 80% found once. The sequenced sample was liver tumor tissue from sampling region 1. Subset in this sample: tumor region T1, superior pole. The receptors derive from a woman aged 55-70 years with primary liver carcinoma and hepatitis B virus infection.

Of note for this clonotype: This is likely a read error, given that the CDR3 carries no conserved phenylalanine or tryptophan at its end. J is TRBJ1-1 and V is TRBV12-3 or TRBV12-4; D is ambiguous. This CDR3 spans 13 amino acids. V was cut by 3 bases and J by 5 bases, with 10 bases left in between. CDR3 protein: CASSLTSGTEAFL. CDR3 nucleotide sequence: TGTGCCAGCAGTTTGACCTCCGGAACTGAAGCTTTCCTT.

This chain links TRBV12-3 or TRBV12-4 with TRBJ2-5; the D call may be TRBD1 or TRBD2 (5 bases each). Trimming left V 6 bases short and J 4 bases short, with 12 bases between. The CDR3 has 13 residues. The CDR3 DNA sequence: TGTGCCAGCAGAGAACGGGGCCGAGAGACCCAGTACTTC. Amino acid sequence: CASRERGRETQYF.

Note on this clonotype: This is likely a read error, given that the CDR3 carries no conserved phenylalanine or tryptophan at its end. The V call is TRBV6-6, the J call TRBJ1-6; TRBD1 agrees at 7 bases. From germline, CDR1 is MNHNY and CDR2 SVGAGI (reference sequence). V was pared by 4 bases and J by 14 bases, with 14 bases of the junction left unmatched. The CDR3 sequence is 15 residues long. The CDR3, as DNA: TGTGCCAGCAGTTGCGGCGGGACAGCCAAAGCCACCCTCCACTCT. Protein product: CASSCGGTAKATLHS.

The table lists this clonotype with many counts. V and J are TRBV4-1 and TRBJ2-5, with 10 bases lining up with TRBD2. V shed 1 base and J 1 base; nucleotides not matched to a gene: 9. The CDR3 loop spans 18 amino acids. The germline CDR1 and CDR2 sequences are MGHRA and YSYEKL. CDR3 nucleotides: TGCGCCAGCAGCCAAGTTACCTCCGGGACTAGCGCCCAAGAGACCCAGTACTTC. Protein: CASSQVTSGTSAQETQYF.

This clonotype showed up many times. This chain joins TRBV12-3 or TRBV12-4 and TRBJ2-3; D ambiguous. CDR3 size: 12 residues. V dropped 2 bases and J dropped 5 bases, with 5 bases sitting between them. The CDR3 DNA is TGTGCCAGCAGTTTATCGAGAGATACGCAGTATTTT. Its protein product is CASSLSRDTQYF.

Concerning this clonotype: At one end, the junction sequence differs from germline, possibly due to a read error. The J gene is TRBJ2-1, the V gene TRBV6-6, with D possibly TRBD2 on 6 matching bases. The CDR3 has 14 residues. Germline assignment: CDR1 MNHNY and CDR2 SVGAGI (reference sequence). In DNA form, the CDR3 reads TGTACCAGCACCCACGGGGGTTCCTATAATGAGCAGTTCTTC. Protein sequence: CTSTHGGSYNEQFF.

Concerning this clonotype itself: The junction shows a germline mismatch at one end, possibly a read error. The CDR3 DNA sequence: TGTGCCAGCAGCTTCCTTAGGGGGAGTGAGCAATTCTTC. This sequence encodes CASSFLRGSEQFF. The genes are TRBV6-5 and TRBJ2-1, with D maybe TRBD1 (6 bases). CDR3 size: 13 residues. Germline-derived CDR1 and CDR2 are MNHEY and SVGAGI.

This clonotype was seen ten or more times. The gene calls are TRBV13 and TRBJ2-7; D not resolved. This CDR3 spans 12 amino acids. V lost 0 bases to trimming and J lost 7 bases, with 7 bases between them. CDR1 and CDR2 (germline): PRHDT, FYEKMQ (reference sequence). The CDR3 nucleotides are TGTGCCAGCAGCTTAGGCGGCTTTGAGCAGTACTTC. Protein product: CASSLGGFEQYF.

This clonotype was counted ten times or more. This chain joins TRBV12-3 or TRBV12-4 and TRBJ2-1; 8 bases fit TRBD2. V was clipped by 1 base and J by 9 bases; unmatched bases: 2. The CDR3 loop spans 13 amino acids. The CDR3 loop is CASSLGTSFEQFF. The CDR3 bases are TGTGCCAGCAGTTTAGGGACTAGCTTTGAGCAGTTCTTC.

Points on this clonotype: A much larger clone lies a single base off, so this may be a read error. The V and J genes are TRBV6-1 and TRBJ1-6; tentatively, D is TRBD1 (5 bases). Trimming stripped 10 bases from V and 6 bases from J, with 13 bases between. CDR1 MNHNS and CDR2 SASEGT come from the germline V gene. The CDR3 is 13 amino acids. The CDR3: CATLWGSNSPLHF. In DNA form, the CDR3 reads TGTGCCACCTTGTGGGGCTCTAATTCACCCCTCCACTTT.

Details on this clonotype: Germline and junction disagree at one end, which may indicate a read error. The chain links TRBV5-1 to TRBJ1-6, with D uncertain. The germline V gene has CDR1 SGHRS and CDR2 YFSETQ. The CDR3 is made up of 13 amino acids. The CDR3 protein is CASRLLDNSPLHF. The CDR3 region has the DNA TGCGCCAGCCGCTTGTTAGATAATTCACCCCTCCACTTT.

At least ten counts were recorded for this clonotype. The gene calls are TRBV7-8 and TRBJ1-4, with 7 bases that match TRBD1. V trimming: 5 bases; J trimming: 8 bases; junction bases outside the gene matches: 11. Germline V gene data show CDR1 as SGHVS and CDR2 as FQNEAQ. CDR3 length equals 15 residues. The CDR3 loop is CASSPNRGPSEKLFF. In DNA, the CDR3 is TGTGCCAGCAGCCCAAACAGGGGTCCAAGCGAAAAACTGTTTTTT. Variable domain in full (rest from reference TRBV7-8 and TRBJ1-4): GAGVSQSPRYKVAKRGQDVALRCDPISGHVSLFWYQQALGQGPEFLTYFQNEAQLDKSGLPSDRFFAERPEGSVSTLKIQRTQQEDSAVYLCASSPNRGPSEKLFFGSGTQLSVL.

As for this clonotype: Being one base from a much bigger clone, this may be a read error. The chain joins TRBV10-3 to TRBJ1-2, with a weak D call TRBD1 (5 bases). The CDR3 sequence is 12 residues long. Germline lookup yields CDR1 ENHRY and CDR2 SYGVKD. CDR3 protein: CDISESRGGYTF. CDR3 coding DNA: TGTGACATCAGTGAGTCGAGGGGAGGCTACACCTTC.

Points on this clonotype: A junction boundary mismatches the germline segment, possibly from a read error. The rearrangement links TRBV5-8 to TRBJ2-6, with D possibly called TRBD1 or TRBD2 (5 bases each). The CDR3 runs 19 residues. The germline gives CDR1 SGHTS, CDR2 YDEGEE. The CDR3 nucleotides are TGTGCCAGCAGCTTGGCCGGGTTTAACCGGGGACCTGGGGCCAAGGTCCTGACTTTC. Residues: CASSLAGFNRGPGAKVLTF.